This paragraph covers one T cell receptor beta chain sequence. The source of the sample is a study of blood T cell repertoires in COVID-19. Looking at the study overall: The study drew acute and convalescent COVID-19 samples from the United States, Italy and Spain. PBMCs, B-cell-depleted T cells, or T cells were the source of the cDNA or gDNA that made up the material.

Per the study methods: Estimates of nucleated cell counts were drawn from the amplification of reference gene primers. The table came from immunoSEQ multiplex PCR; TCRdb's copy has only in-frame clones and leaves some out. That table gives V, J and clone size, and the DNA gave D and trimming. The sample lists a few hundred thousand clones, about nine tenths occurring once. V was pared by 0 bases and J by 5 bases, with 13 bases between. This CDR3 is built from 14 residues. CDR1 and CDR2 (germline): GTSNPN, SVGIG (reference sequence). The source is a man in his sixties with acute or convalescent COVID-19. Sequenced sample: peripheral blood. The gene calls are TRBV30 and TRBJ1-2; D is possibly TRBD1 (5 bases). DNA of the CDR3: TGTGCCTGGAGTGTATCTAGGACAAAGTATGGCTACACCTTC. It encodes CAWSVSRTKYGYTF.